This record concerns one T cell receptor (beta chain) sequence. CDR1 and CDR2 from the germline V gene are MNHEY and SVGEGT. The CDR3 spans 15 residues. Between the trimmed V and J ends, which lost 5 bases and 0 bases, there was a span of 14 bases. This specimen comes from a study of low-dose radiotherapy and immunotherapy resistance in tumors. On the study more broadly: Participants in Cohort 2 were given 1 Gy per fraction every two weeks, for 13 Gy over 26 weeks. It was every two weeks, one day before radiation and immunotherapy, that intravenous cyclophosphamide 200 mg/m2 was given.

As for time point: before trial treatment. First-strand cDNA relied on TRAV- and TRBV-specific primers spanning alpha and beta chains. A constant-region primer paired with the V-primer adapter amplified TCRs over roughly 18 PCR cycles. TCRdb reprocessed the reads with MiXCR, giving one entry per CDR3 protein. Here the sample spans 65,000 to 95,000 distinct CDR3 sequences, under 20% being singletons. Here the sequenced sample was PBMCs, taken before treatment. The sequence came from a male donor with prostate cancer. The chain employs TRBV6-2 or TRBV6-3 and TRBJ2-7, with no clear D. The CDR3 sequence: CASSEQTYSSYEQYF. CDR3 coding DNA: TGTGCCAGCAGTGAACAGACTTATTCCTCCTACGAGCAGTACTTC.